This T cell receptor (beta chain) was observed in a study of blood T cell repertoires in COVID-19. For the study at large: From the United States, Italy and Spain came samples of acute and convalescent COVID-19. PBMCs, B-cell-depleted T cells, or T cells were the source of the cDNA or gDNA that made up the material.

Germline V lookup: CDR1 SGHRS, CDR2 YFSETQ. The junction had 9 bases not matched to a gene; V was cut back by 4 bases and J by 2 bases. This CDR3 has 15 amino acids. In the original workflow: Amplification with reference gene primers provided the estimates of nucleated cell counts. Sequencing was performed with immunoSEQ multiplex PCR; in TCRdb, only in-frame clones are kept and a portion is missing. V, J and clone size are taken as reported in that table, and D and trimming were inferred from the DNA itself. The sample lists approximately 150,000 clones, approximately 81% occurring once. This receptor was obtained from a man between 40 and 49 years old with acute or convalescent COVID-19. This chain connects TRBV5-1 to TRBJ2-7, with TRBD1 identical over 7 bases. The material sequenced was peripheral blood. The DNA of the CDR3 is TGCGCCAGCAGCCCTCAGACAGGGTCGACCTACGAGCAGTACTTC. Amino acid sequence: CASSPQTGSTYEQYF. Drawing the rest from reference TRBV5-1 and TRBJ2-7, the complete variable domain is KAGVTQTPRYLIKTRGQQVTLSCSPISGHRSVSWYQQTPGQGLQFLFEYFSETQRNKGNFPGRFSGRQFSNSRSEMNVSTLELGDSALYLCASSPQTGSTYEQYFGPGTRLTVT.